The 4 T cell receptor beta chains below were found in one sample sequenced in a study of PD-1 blockade in classical Hodgkin lymphoma. Every patient relapsed after autologous stem cell transplantation, and brentuximab vedotin exposure varied. Generated by immunoSEQ multiplex PCR, the TCRdb table keeps only in-frame clones and is missing some. The data show under 70,000 clones, 71% seen once. The source material was peripheral blood mononuclear cells (PBMCs), sampled before the second cycle of nivolumab. These receptors came from a human donor with classical Hodgkin lymphoma.

The gene calls are TRBV19 and TRBJ1-5; no firm D call. The CDR3 contains 13 residues. Germline V gene data show CDR1 as LNHDA and CDR2 as SQIVND (reference sequence). Trimming took off 1 base at V and 11 bases at J, with 12 bases between the two ends. This CDR3 reads CASSIGSIEAQHF. The DNA of the CDR3 is TGTGCCAGTAGTATAGGGTCTATCGAGGCCCAGCATTTT. Full variable domain (outside the CDR3, taken from reference TRBV19 and TRBJ1-5): DGGITQSPKYLFRKEGQNVTLSCEQNLNHDAMYWYRQDPGQGLRLIYYSQIVNDFQKGDIAEGYSVSREKKESFPLTVTSAQKNPTAFYLCASSIGSIEAQHFGDGTRLSIL.

The gene calls are TRBV6-6 and TRBJ1-1; the match to TRBD1 covers 9 bases. V lost 7 bases, J lost 5 bases, and 8 bases stayed unmatched. This CDR3 contains 14 residues. The germline V gene has CDR1 MNHNY and CDR2 SVGAGI (reference sequence). CDR3 in amino acids: CASILTGGKTEAFF. In DNA, the CDR3 is TGTGCCAGCATCCTGACAGGGGGAAAAACTGAAGCTTTCTTT.

The chain uses TRBV30 and TRBJ1-2; D is undetermined. CDR3 length: 11 amino acids. Trimming cost V 5 bases and J 6 bases, with 10 bases left between them. The germline V gene has CDR1 GTSNPN and CDR2 SVGIG (reference sequence). CDR3 amino acids: CAWSPLNGYTF. CDR3 nucleotide sequence: TGTGCCTGGTCGCCCCTAAATGGCTACACCTTC.

The V gene is TRBV14, the J gene TRBJ2-1, with D uncertain. V lost 1 base and J 7 bases, leaving 8 bases between the germline ends. The CDR3 consists of 13 residues. Germline V CDR1 and CDR2: SGHDN, FVKESK. The CDR3 bases are TGTGCCAGCAGCCAAGGAACTTTTAATGAGCAGTTCTTC. The encoded protein is CASSQGTFNEQFF.